Below, 20 T cell receptor beta chains from the same sample are listed, as sequenced in a study of cytotoxic CD8 clonotypes in ibrutinib-treated CLL. Data came from immunoSEQ multiplex PCR; TCRdb stores just in-frame clones and leaves some out. The repertoire holds around 15,000 clones, with roughly 65% as singletons. The material sequenced was PBMCs, taken before ibrutinib treatment. These receptors were collected from a human donor with chronic lymphocytic leukemia.

This chain joins TRBV7-2 and TRBJ2-3; no clear D gene. CDR3 length: 16 residues. V lost 2 bases and J 0 bases, leaving 12 bases between the germline ends. Germline V CDR1 and CDR2: SGHTA, FQGNSA. The CDR3 loop is CASSLRSASSTDTQYF. CDR3 nucleotide sequence: TGTGCCAGCAGCTTACGTTCCGCTTCTAGCACAGATACGCAGTATTTT.

The chain employs TRBV5-6 and TRBJ1-5; D remains unclear. Trimming took off 0 bases at V and 1 base at J, with 5 bases between the two ends. This CDR3 is 14 amino acids long. From germline, CDR1 is SGHDT and CDR2 YYEEEE. As DNA, the CDR3 is TGTGCCAGCAGCTTGGTGGGCAGCAATCAGCCCCAGCATTTT. It encodes CASSLVGSNQPQHF.

This chain links TRBV9 with TRBJ1-2; no definite D call. Trimming took off 2 bases at V and 4 bases at J, with 3 bases between the two ends. CDR1 is SGDLS and CDR2 is YYNGEE in the germline V gene. The CDR3 sequence is 11 residues long. CDR3 protein: CASSVGYGYTF. The CDR3 DNA sequence: TGTGCCAGCAGCGTGGGCTATGGCTACACCTTC.

The chain couples TRBV4-1 to TRBJ2-1; 10 positions agree with TRBD2. V gave up 4 bases and J gave up 0 bases; unmatched junction bases: 3. The CDR3 runs 16 residues. Looked up from germline, CDR1 is MGHRA and CDR2 is YSYEKL. The CDR3 DNA reads TGCGCCAGCAGCCTAGCGGGGGGCACCTCCTACAATGAGCAGTTCTTC. The encoded protein is CASSLAGGTSYNEQFF.

This chain uses TRBV7-8 with TRBJ1-2; D gene uncertain. This CDR3 region has 14 residues. Trimming stripped 1 base from V and 2 bases from J, with 8 bases between. CDR1 is SGHVS and CDR2 is FQNEAQ in the germline V gene. This chain's CDR3 is CASSLGQQNYGYTF. CDR3 in DNA: TGTGCCAGCAGCTTAGGCCAGCAAAACTATGGCTACACCTTC.

Sample share makes this clone medium-sized. The chain employs TRBV11-3 and TRBJ1-4; 9 nucleotides align to TRBD1. The CDR3 length is 15 residues. The V segment lost 5 bases and the J segment 6 bases; nucleotides outside the gene matches: 7. Germline CDR1 SGHNT, CDR2 YENEEA. Here the CDR3 DNA reads TGTGCCAGCAGCCCCGACAGGGGGGGAGATGAAAAACTGTTTTTT. This encodes CASSPDRGGDEKLFF.

This chain links TRBV5-1 with TRBJ2-7; no firm D call. The CDR3 is 13 residues long. Trimming took 1 base from V and 3 from J, leaving 8 bases between them. Germline V gives CDR1 SGHRS, CDR2 YFSETQ. The CDR3 loop reads CASSLRSNYEQYF. As DNA, the CDR3 is TGCGCCAGCAGCTTGAGGTCGAACTACGAGCAGTACTTC.

In its sample, this clone was seen a few times. This sequence joins TRBV27 and TRBJ2-6; possibly TRBD1 or TRBD2 for D (5 bases each). The V gene lost 5 bases and the J gene lost 2 bases, with 13 bases spanning the gap. The CDR3 extends over 16 amino acids. Germline V lookup: CDR1 MNHEY, CDR2 SMNVEV (reference sequence). The CDR3 spells CASSLAPGPGANVLTF. CDR3 DNA: TGTGCCAGCAGTCTTGCCCCGGGGCCTGGGGCCAACGTCCTGACTTTC.

In this sample, this clone turned up once. The rearrangement links TRBV7-3 to TRBJ2-2; no firm D call. CDR3 length: 14 residues. Between the trimmed V and J ends, which lost 3 bases and 1 base, there was a span of 6 bases. Germline loops: CDR1 SGHTA, CDR2 FQGTGA. The CDR3 reads CASSFSGNTGELFF. CDR3 DNA: TGTGCCAGCAGCTTTTCCGGGAACACCGGGGAGCTGTTTTTT. The whole variable domain, filled in from reference TRBV7-3 and TRBJ2-2, reads GAGVSQTPSNKVTEKGKYVELRCDPISGHTALYWYRQSLGQGPEFLIYFQGTGAADDSGLPNDRFFAVRPEGSVSTLKIQRTERGDSAVYLCASSFSGNTGELFFGEGSRLTVL.

The chain employs TRBV6-5 and TRBJ1-1; unclear D gene. Germline V lookup: CDR1 MNHEY, CDR2 SVGAGI. The V gene lost 0 bases and the J gene lost 5 bases, with 4 bases spanning the gap. The CDR3 runs 12 residues. The CDR3 reads CASSYSRTEAFF. The CDR3 DNA is TGTGCCAGCAGTTACTCCCGGACTGAAGCTTTCTTT.

The CDR3 DNA reads TGTGCCAGCTCACCAGGTGTACAGGGGGATGGGTCACCCCTCCACTTT. Protein: CASSPGVQGDGSPLHF. The chain joins TRBV18 to TRBJ1-6; 8 nucleotides line up with TRBD1. The germline V gene has CDR1 KGHSH and CDR2 LQKENI. With V trimmed by 2 bases and J by 10 bases, 10 bases remained unmatched. The CDR3 spans 16 residues.

This chain joins TRBV7-9 and TRBJ2-2, with D perhaps TRBD1 or TRBD2 (6 bases each). The CDR3 consists of 14 residues. CDR1 is SEHNR, CDR2 FQNEAQ, per germline (reference sequence). V shed 5 bases and J shed 4 bases, with 11 bases lying between them. The CDR3 region is CASSPGEVTGELFF. DNA for the CDR3: TGTGCCAGCAGCCCAGGGGAGGTCACCGGGGAGCTGTTTTTT.

The chain links TRBV29-1 to TRBJ1-5, with D unclear. The CDR3 contains 19 residues. Germline CDR1 reads SQVTM; CDR2 reads ANQGSEA. V was clipped by 8 bases and J by 0 bases, with 29 bases between them. The CDR3 nucleotides read TGCAGCCCCCCTCAATGGTTGGCAGGAAAACTTTATAGCAATCAGCCCCAGCATTTT. It codes for CSPPQWLAGKLYSNQPQHF.

The chain employs TRBV7-2 and TRBJ1-1, with 8 bases identical to TRBD1. J gave up 3 bases and V 5 bases, and 2 bases lay outside the gene matches. The CDR3 loop spans 13 amino acids. CDR1 is SGHTA, CDR2 FQGNSA, per germline. This CDR3 is CASSIQGDTEAFF. CDR3 sequence (DNA): TGTGCCAGCAGCATACAGGGGGACACTGAAGCTTTCTTT.

This clone was recorded a few times. The rearrangement uses TRBV7-3 and TRBJ1-1, with D possibly TRBD1 on 5 matching bases. The V gene lost 5 bases and the J gene lost 4 bases, with 17 bases spanning the gap. This CDR3 region has 15 residues. CDR1 SGHTA and CDR2 FQGTGA come from the germline V gene. CDR3 in amino acids: CASSPHPARGTEAFF. CDR3 nucleotide sequence: TGTGCCAGCAGCCCCCACCCGGCAAGGGGCACTGAAGCTTTCTTT.

This chain joins TRBV6-5 and TRBJ1-1; 8 bases map to TRBD1. CDR3 length: 16 amino acids. Germline trimming cut 2 bases from V and 0 bases from J; bases unmatched to any gene: 5. Germline V lookup: CDR1 MNHEY, CDR2 SVGAGI. Here the CDR3 reads CASSYGQGGMNTEAFF. The CDR3 bases are TGTGCCAGCAGTTACGGACAGGGAGGGATGAACACTGAAGCTTTCTTT.

The chain combines TRBV7-2 with TRBJ2-3, with 10 nucleotides matching TRBD1. Germline-derived CDR1 and CDR2 are SGHTA and FQGNSA. Trimming removed 5 bases from V and 4 bases from J; junction bases left unmatched: 6. The CDR3 is made up of 15 amino acids. Written as DNA, the CDR3 is TGTGCCAGCAGCCCCGGACAGGGGGGTTCAGATACGCAGTATTTT. Residues: CASSPGQGGSDTQYF.

The rearrangement joins TRBV5-4 to TRBJ2-7; TRBD2 agrees at 12 bases. Germline CDR1 reads SGHNT; CDR2 reads YYREEE (reference sequence). CDR3 length: 15 amino acids. Trimming cost V 4 bases and J 12 bases; bases outside gene matches: 14. CDR3 loop: CASSPGRASGGALYF. CDR3 DNA: TGTGCCAGCAGCCCTGGGAGAGCTAGCGGGGGGGCCTTGTACTTC.

The gene calls are TRBV11-3 and TRBJ2-7, with 9 nucleotides matching TRBD2. The junction had 8 bases not matched to a gene; V was cut back by 5 bases and J by 6 bases. The length of the CDR3 is 14 residues. Per germline, CDR1 SGHNT and CDR2 YENEEA. Here the CDR3 DNA reads TGTGCCAGCAGCGGCGGGGGGGCCGTGGGCGAGCAGTACTTC. Residues: CASSGGGAVGEQYF.

The chain uses TRBV7-2 and TRBJ2-5; no clear D. The germline CDR1 and CDR2 sequences are SGHTA and FQGNSA. The V and J ends lost 1 base and 3 bases respectively, with 6 bases between them. CDR3 length: 13 residues. The CDR3 DNA reads as TGTGCCAGCAGCTTAGGGGGTGAAGAGACCCAGTACTTC. It codes for CASSLGGEETQYF.